Listed below are T cell receptor beta chains from one sample, sequenced in a study of T cells after yellow fever vaccination. TCRdb itself ran the 5' RACE reads through MiXCR, one entry per CDR3 protein. Here the sample spans 500,000 to 650,000 distinct CDR3 sequences, 12% being singletons. The sample was PBMCs, taken on the day of the yellow fever booster vaccination. The receptor set was obtained from a man aged 30 to 39 who received the YFV17D yellow fever vaccine. Both conserved end residues are trimmed from each CDR3.

V gene	J gene	CDR3 protein
TRBV7-9	TRBJ2-2	ASSPAGITGELF
TRBV28	TRBJ2-2	ASTPQKTARTGELF
TRBV10-3	TRBJ2-5	AIRAGVGETQY
TRBV27	TRBJ2-2	ASSLLNTGELF
TRBV7-9	TRBJ2-7	ASSLLAGEFYEQY
TRBV6-5	TRBJ2-2	ASSYGASTGELF
TRBV7-2	TRBJ2-5	ASSFSGRARETQY
TRBV6-5	TRBJ2-1	ASSYSGPTPYNEQF
TRBV20-1	TRBJ2-5	SAPRTSGQETQY
TRBV12-3/TRBV12-4	TRBJ2-7	ASSRTGQFSYEQY
TRBV28	TRBJ1-5	ASSFAGEGNQPQH
TRBV18	TRBJ2-1	ASSPGGLAGDEQF
TRBV7-2	TRBJ2-5	ASSLDPGTLQETQY
TRBV29-1	TRBJ1-2	SAKGGHYGYT
TRBV4-3	TRBJ2-7	ASSRIGSTYEQY
TRBV5-6	TRBJ2-7	ASSLGGGMSGYEQY
TRBV29-1	TRBJ1-2	SVVGGTGNYGYT
TRBV4-2	TRBJ2-7	ASSQGLDVREQY
TRBV19	TRBJ2-6	ASRQPSGANVLT
TRBV4-2	TRBJ1-2	ASSQDEVGFYGYT
TRBV20-1	TRBJ2-7	SARVSGYEQY
TRBV7-2	TRBJ2-3	ASSATSGNSDTQY
TRBV7-9	TRBJ1-1	ASSLYGTNTEAF
TRBV15	TRBJ2-4	ATSRDSRQGGDWEDIQY
TRBV6-5	TRBJ2-1	ALTAANNEQF
TRBV20-1	TRBJ2-7	SARDASTSSYYEQY
TRBV6-4	TRBJ2-1	ASRQNEQF
TRBV20-1	TRBJ2-3	CARAGTSGKADTQY
TRBV7-2	TRBJ2-2	ASSLDMIGELF
TRBV20-1	TRBJ1-1	SARDYRWGGMASTEAF
TRBV20-1	TRBJ1-2	SAPDYT
TRBV4-1	TRBJ2-1	ASSQDEREQF
TRBV20-1	TRBJ2-7	SAPNRTSGGYEQY
TRBV7-2	TRBJ2-2	ASSSLHTGELF
TRBV4-3	TRBJ2-1	ASSQEGREWNEQF
TRBV6-2/TRBV6-3	TRBJ1-1	ASSPGTVEAF
TRBV27	TRBJ1-3	ASRPGQGSRNTIY
TRBV20-1	TRBJ1-1	SARDSG
TRBV30	TRBJ2-3	AGGTHPMNTQY
TRBV5-1	TRBJ1-2	ASSLVAARGYT
TRBV4-2	TRBJ2-7	ASSQGTGGEPEQY
TRBV11-2	TRBJ2-3	ASSPLGQGRGKGTTDTQY
TRBV1	TRBJ2-5	TSSSGTSGQTQY
TRBV7-7	TRBJ2-7	ASSLGQGLEDEQY
TRBV30	TRBJ2-3	ACFFAGSTDTQY
TRBV10-3	TRBJ1-6	ATWGEGVSPLH
TRBV28	TRBJ2-1	VSSPLDGDNEQF
TRBV7-9	TRBJ2-3	ASSIKRDRTDTQY
TRBV30	TRBJ1-4	AWSPGSRGEKLF
TRBV10-3	TRBJ2-1	AITSGTYNEQF
TRBV6-1	TRBJ2-5	ASSEVFSGGETQY
TRBV20-1	TRBJ2-3	SAPRAVAESTDTQY